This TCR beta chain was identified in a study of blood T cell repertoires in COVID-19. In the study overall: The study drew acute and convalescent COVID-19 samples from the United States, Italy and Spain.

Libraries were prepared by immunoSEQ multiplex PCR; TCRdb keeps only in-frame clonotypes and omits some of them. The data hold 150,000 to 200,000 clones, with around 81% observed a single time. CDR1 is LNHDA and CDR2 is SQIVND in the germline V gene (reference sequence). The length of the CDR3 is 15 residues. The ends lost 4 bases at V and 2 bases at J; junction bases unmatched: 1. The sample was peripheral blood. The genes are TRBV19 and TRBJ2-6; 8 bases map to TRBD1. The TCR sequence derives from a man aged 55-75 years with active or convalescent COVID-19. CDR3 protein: CASSTQGAGANVLTF. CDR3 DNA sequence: TGTGCCAGTAGTACACAGGGGGCTGGGGCCAACGTCCTGACTTTC.